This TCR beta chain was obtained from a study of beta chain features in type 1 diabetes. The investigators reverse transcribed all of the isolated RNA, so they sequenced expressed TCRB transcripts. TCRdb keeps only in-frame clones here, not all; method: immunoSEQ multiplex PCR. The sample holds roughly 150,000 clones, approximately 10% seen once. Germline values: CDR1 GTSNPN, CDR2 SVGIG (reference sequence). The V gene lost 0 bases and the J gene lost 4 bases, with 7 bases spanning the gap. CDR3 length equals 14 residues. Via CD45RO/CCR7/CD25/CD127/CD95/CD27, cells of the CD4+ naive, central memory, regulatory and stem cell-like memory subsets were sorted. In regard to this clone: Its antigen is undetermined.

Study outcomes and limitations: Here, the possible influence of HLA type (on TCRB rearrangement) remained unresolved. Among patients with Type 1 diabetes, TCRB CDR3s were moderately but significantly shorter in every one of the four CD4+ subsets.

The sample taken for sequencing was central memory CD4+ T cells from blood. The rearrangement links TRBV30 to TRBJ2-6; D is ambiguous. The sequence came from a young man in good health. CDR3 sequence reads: CAWSVERGANVLTF. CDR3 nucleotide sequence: TGTGCCTGGAGTGTTGAGAGAGGGGCCAACGTCCTGACTTTC.